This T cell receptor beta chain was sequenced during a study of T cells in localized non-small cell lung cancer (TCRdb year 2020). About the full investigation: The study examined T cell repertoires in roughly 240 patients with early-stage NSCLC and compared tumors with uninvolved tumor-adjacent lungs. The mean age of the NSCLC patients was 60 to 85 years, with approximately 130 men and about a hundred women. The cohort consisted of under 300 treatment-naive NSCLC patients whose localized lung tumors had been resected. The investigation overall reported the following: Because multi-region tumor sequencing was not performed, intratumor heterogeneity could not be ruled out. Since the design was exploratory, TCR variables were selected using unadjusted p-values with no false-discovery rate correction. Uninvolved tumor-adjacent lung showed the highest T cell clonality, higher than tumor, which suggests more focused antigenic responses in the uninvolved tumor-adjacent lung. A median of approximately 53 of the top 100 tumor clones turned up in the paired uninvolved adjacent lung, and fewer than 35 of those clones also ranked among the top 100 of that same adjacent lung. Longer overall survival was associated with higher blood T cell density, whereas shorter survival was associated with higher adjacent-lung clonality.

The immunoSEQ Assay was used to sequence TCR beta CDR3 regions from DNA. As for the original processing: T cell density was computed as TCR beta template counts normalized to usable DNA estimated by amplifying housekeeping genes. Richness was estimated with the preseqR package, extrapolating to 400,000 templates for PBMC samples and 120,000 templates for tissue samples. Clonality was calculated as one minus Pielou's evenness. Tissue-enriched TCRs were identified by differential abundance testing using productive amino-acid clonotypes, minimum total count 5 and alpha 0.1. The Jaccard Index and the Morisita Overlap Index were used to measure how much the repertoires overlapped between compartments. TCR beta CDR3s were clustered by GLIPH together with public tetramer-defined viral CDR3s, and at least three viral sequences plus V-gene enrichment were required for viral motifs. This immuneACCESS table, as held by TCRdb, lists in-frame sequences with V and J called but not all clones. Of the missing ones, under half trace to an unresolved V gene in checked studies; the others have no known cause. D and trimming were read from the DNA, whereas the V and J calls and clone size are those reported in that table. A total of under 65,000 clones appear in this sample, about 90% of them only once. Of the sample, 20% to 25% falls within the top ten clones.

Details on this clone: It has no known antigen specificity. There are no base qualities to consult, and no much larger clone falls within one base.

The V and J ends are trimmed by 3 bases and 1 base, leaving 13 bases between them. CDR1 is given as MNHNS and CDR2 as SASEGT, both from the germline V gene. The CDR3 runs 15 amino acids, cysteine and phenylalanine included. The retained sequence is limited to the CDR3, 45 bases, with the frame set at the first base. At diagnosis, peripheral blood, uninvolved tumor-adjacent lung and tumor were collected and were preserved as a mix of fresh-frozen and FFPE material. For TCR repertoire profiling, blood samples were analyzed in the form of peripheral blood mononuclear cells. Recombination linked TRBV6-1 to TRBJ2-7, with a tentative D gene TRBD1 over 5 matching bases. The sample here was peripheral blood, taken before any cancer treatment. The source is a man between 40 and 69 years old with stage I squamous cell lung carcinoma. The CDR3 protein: CASSEAGIGSYEQYF. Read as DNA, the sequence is TGTGCCAGCAGTGAGGCAGGGATTGGGTCCTACGAGCAGTACTTC.